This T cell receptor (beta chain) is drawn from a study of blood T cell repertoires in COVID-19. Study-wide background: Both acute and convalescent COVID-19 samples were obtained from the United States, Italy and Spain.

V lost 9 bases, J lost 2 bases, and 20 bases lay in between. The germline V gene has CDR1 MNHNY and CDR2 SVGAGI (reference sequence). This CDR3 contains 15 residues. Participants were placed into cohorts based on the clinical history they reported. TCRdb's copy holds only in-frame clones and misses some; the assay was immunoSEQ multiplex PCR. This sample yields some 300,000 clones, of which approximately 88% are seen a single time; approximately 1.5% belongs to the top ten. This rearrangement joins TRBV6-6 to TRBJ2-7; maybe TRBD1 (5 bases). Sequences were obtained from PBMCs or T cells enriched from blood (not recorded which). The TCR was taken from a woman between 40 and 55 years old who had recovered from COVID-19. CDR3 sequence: CASKNSKGPTYEQYF. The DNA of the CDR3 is TGTGCCAGTAAGAACAGTAAGGGGCCTACCTACGAGCAGTACTTC.